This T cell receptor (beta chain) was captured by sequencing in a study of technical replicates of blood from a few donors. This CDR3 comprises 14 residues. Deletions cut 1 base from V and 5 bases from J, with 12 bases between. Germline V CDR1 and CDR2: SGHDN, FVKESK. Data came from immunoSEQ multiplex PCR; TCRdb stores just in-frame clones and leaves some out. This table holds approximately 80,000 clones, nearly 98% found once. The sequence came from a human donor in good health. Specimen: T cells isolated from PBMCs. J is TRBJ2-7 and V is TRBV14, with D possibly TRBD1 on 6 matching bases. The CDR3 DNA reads TGTGCCAGCAGCCAAGGGTCAGGGGTCCACGAGCAGTACTTC. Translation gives CASSQGSGVHEQYF.